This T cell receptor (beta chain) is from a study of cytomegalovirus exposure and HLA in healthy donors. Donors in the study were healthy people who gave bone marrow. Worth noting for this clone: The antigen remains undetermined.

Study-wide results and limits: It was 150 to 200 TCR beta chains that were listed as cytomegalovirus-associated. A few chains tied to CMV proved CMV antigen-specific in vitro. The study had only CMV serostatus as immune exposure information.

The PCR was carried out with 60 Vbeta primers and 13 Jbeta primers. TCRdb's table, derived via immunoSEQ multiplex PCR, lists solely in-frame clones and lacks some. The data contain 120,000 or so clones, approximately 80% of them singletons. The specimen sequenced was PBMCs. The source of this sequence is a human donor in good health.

The CDR3 is CASSPGLWREQYF. The CDR3 DNA sequence: TGTGCCAGCAGTCCGGGATTATGGCGGGAGCAGTACTTC. The gene calls are TRBV7-6 and TRBJ2-7; a possible D gene is TRBD2 (5 bases). This CDR3 has 13 residues. Germline V gene sequence: CDR1 SGHVS, CDR2 FNYEAQ. Trimming took 6 bases from V and 7 from J, leaving 16 bases between them.